The entry that follows covers one T cell receptor (beta chain) sequence. Clones were read by immunoSEQ multiplex PCR, and TCRdb kept only the in-frame ones, dropping some. The table has 40,000 to 60,000 clones, approximately 92% seen once; the top ten hold more than 0.7%. This record comes from a study of T cell changes during pregnancy in multiple sclerosis. V trimming: 4 bases; J trimming: 3 bases; junction bases outside the gene matches: 8. The length of the CDR3 is 15 residues. Germline V gene data show CDR1 as MNHNY and CDR2 as SVGAGI (reference sequence). Sequenced here: CD4+ T cells from peripheral blood mononuclear cells, sampled in the third trimester of pregnancy. This clonotype was obtained from a female donor with multiple sclerosis, enrolled in a pregnancy study. The chain is built from TRBV6-6 and TRBJ1-1; TRBD1 agrees at 7 bases. The CDR3 DNA reads as TGTGCCAGCAGTTCAACCGACAGGGCCTACACTGAAGCTTTCTTT. Its translation: CASSSTDRAYTEAFF.